This record concerns one T cell receptor beta chain sequence. Its antigen is undetermined. The data originate from a study of T cell repertoires in cytomegalovirus infection. Whole-study context: Selection of CMV epitopes for the study included recently identified HLA-C-restricted and well-studied HLA-B-restricted ones. Through public TCR beta signatures, both CMV infection and matching HLA type were indicated. Study observations and caveats: Cumulative public TCR beta family frequency identified CMV carriers with the relevant HLA.

The CDR3 consists of 19 residues. The ends lost 0 bases at V and 1 base at J; junction bases unmatched: 12. The V gene's germline CDR1 is DFQATT and CDR2 SNEGSKA (reference sequence). TCRdb used MiXCR to reprocess the reads, holding one entry per CDR3 protein. The sample contains roughly 800,000 distinct CDR3 sequences, 25% to 30% of which appear only once. V is TRBV20-1 and J is TRBJ1-5; 10 positions agree with TRBD1. The specimen comprised cultured CD8+ T cells from PBMCs, sampled from culture after CMV antigen stimulation. This clonotype originated in a human donor in good health (CMV status not recorded). Some clones in this sample may be carry-over from other donors' samples. CDR3 in amino acids: CSARESGTGDFWSNQPQHF. The CDR3 DNA reads as TGCAGTGCTAGAGAGTCCGGGACAGGGGACTTCTGGAGCAATCAGCCCCAGCATTTT.